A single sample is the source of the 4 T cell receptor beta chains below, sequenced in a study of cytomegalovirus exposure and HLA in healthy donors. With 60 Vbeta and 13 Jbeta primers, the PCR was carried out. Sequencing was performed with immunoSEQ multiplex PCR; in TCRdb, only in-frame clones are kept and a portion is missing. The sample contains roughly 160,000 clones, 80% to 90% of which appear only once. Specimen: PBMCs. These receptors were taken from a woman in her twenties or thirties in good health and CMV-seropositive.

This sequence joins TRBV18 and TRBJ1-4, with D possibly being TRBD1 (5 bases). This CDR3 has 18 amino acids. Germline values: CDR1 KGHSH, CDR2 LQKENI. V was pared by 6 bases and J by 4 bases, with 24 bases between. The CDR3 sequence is CASSPGATGRGDNEKLFF. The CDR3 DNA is TGTGCCAGCTCCCCCGGAGCAACGGGCCGGGGGGATAATGAAAAACTGTTTTTT.

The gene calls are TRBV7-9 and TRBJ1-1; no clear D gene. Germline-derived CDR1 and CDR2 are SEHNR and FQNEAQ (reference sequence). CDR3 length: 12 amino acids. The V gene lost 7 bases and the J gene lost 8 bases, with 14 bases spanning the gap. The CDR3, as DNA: TGTGCCAGCACTCCATTCGGTCCCGAAGCTTTCTTT. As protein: CASTPFGPEAFF.

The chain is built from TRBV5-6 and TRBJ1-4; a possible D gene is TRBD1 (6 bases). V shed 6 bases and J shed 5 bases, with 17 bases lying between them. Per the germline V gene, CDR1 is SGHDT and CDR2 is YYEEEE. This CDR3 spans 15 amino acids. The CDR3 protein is CASTSQGDRNEKLFF. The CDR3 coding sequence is TGTGCCAGCACCTCACAGGGAGATAGGAATGAAAAACTGTTTTTT.

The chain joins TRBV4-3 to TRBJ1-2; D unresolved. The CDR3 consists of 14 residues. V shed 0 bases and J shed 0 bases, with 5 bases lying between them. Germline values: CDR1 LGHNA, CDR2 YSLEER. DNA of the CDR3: TGCGCCAGCAGCCAAGATACAGCTAACTATGGCTACACCTTC. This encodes CASSQDTANYGYTF.